These T cell receptor beta chains were read from a single sample in a study of blood T cells in healthy people across ages. TCRdb fed the 5' RACE reads into MiXCR, producing one record per CDR3 protein. The data show some 1,800,000 distinct CDR3 sequences, about two fifths seen once. Sequencing input: blood. These receptor sequences come from a human donor in good health. Each CDR3 is given with its conserved first and last residue. D genes are given only for firm matches. Only some rows state a clone size, as once, few, many or a class for expanded clones.

TRBJ2-5	NA	TRBD2	TRBV7-2	TGTGCCAGCAGATTCCGGACTAGCGGGGGTGAGACCCAGTACTTC	CASRFRTSGGETQYF
TRBJ1-2	NA	NA	TRBV15	TGTGCCACCAGCAGAGGGACCCGCTATGGCTACACCTTC	CATSRGTRYGYTF
TRBJ2-7	NA	TRBD2	TRBV20-1	TGCAGTGCTAGACTAGCGGGGCTGGACAATGAGCAGTACTTC	CSARLAGLDNEQYF
TRBJ2-3	NA	TRBD2	TRBV12-3/TRBV12-4	TGTGCCAGCACTCGTCCCCCCGGGGGACTAGCATCTCCAGATACGCAGTATTTT	CASTRPPGGLASPDTQYF
TRBJ2-5	NA	TRBD1	TRBV6-2/TRBV6-3	TGTGCCAGCAGTTTCCCGCAACAGGGGGTACAAGAGACCCAGTACTTC	CASSFPQQGVQETQYF
TRBJ1-5	NA	NA	TRBV30	TGTGCCTGGAGTGTAGTTAATGGGGGCGCGGGCAATCAGCCCCAGCATTTT	CAWSVVNGGAGNQPQHF
TRBJ2-3	NA	TRBD2	TRBV11-1	TGTGCCAGCAGCAAACGGACTAGCGGGGGGCCGGATACGCAGTATTTT	CASSKRTSGGPDTQYF
TRBJ2-7	NA	NA	TRBV20-1	TGCAGTGCCTGGGACGTGGGCCTCTCCTACGAGCAGTACTTC	CSAWDVGLSYEQYF
TRBJ2-4	few	NA	TRBV2	TGTGTCCAGCGGATGCAGGGGCCCACGAAAGCCAAAAACATTCAGTACTTC	CVQRMQGPTKAKNIQYF
TRBJ1-1	NA	NA	TRBV12-3/TRBV12-4	TGTGCCACCCTACTCGCGAACACTGAAGCTTTCTTT	CATLLANTEAFF
TRBJ2-3	NA	NA	TRBV7-7	TGTGCTAGCAGCTTACAGCTTCTGACAGATACGCAGTATTTT	CASSLQLLTDTQYF
TRBJ1-2	NA	NA	TRBV18	TGTGCCAGCTCACAAGACAAAGAGGGCTACACCTTC	CASSQDKEGYTF
TRBJ2-1	many	NA	TRBV12-3/TRBV12-4	TGTGCCAGCAGTTTTACGGGGAAGACCTACAATGAGCAGTTCTTC	CASSFTGKTYNEQFF
TRBJ1-2	few	NA	TRBV7-2	TGTGCCAGCCATGAAAGGCTTGGGTATGGCTACACCTTC	CASHERLGYGYTF
TRBJ1-2	many	NA	TRBV4-1	TGCGCCAGCAGTCGCGTCTACAGGGCCGACTATGGCTACACCTTC	CASSRVYRADYGYTF
TRBJ2-5	NA	TRBD1	TRBV5-1	TGCGCCAGCAGCACCGGACAGGGGGAAGAGACCCAGTACTTC	CASSTGQGEETQYF
TRBJ1-4	NA	NA	TRBV5-1	TGCGCCAGCAGTTGGGATAGACGGGAAAAACTGTTTTTT	CASSWDRREKLFF
TRBJ1-5	NA	NA	TRBV20-1	TGCAGTGCTACCGGGACGGAATATCAGCCCCAGCATTTT	CSATGTEYQPQHF
TRBJ1-4	NA	NA	TRBV20-1	TGCAGTGCTCCAGGAATAAATGAAAAACTGTTTTTT	CSAPGINEKLFF
TRBJ2-1	NA	TRBD1	TRBV7-3	TGTGCCAGCAGCTTACAAGGGGGCCCCCACAATGAGCAGTTCTTC	CASSLQGGPHNEQFF
TRBJ1-2	once	TRBD1	TRBV2	TGTACCAGCAGTCGGCGGGACAGGGTGCGCTACACCTTC	CTSSRRDRVRYTF
TRBJ2-7	NA	TRBD1	TRBV27	TGTGCCAGCAGCCCCGAAGGCCCAGGACAGGGTTATCCCTACGAGCAGTACTTC	CASSPEGPGQGYPYEQYF
TRBJ2-3	NA	NA	TRBV7-2	TGTGCCAGCAGAGGTACGGGGGGCGTACAGTCAGATACGCAGTATTTT	CASRGTGGVQSDTQYF
TRBJ2-3	NA	TRBD1	TRBV6-6	TGTGCCAGCAGTTACTCGGAAGGACAGGGGGCAGATACGCAGTATTTT	CASSYSEGQGADTQYF
TRBJ1-2	NA	NA	TRBV7-9	TGTGCCAGCAGCTTAGTACAGATCTATGGCTACACCTTC	CASSLVQIYGYTF
TRBJ1-2	NA	TRBD1	TRBV29-1	TGCAGCGCTGACAGGGAGGGAATTTATGGCTACACCTTC	CSADREGIYGYTF
TRBJ2-1	few	NA	TRBV9	TGTGCCAGCAGCCCCTCGCGGGGCTCGCCAGACAATGAGCAGTTCTTC	CASSPSRGSPDNEQFF
TRBJ2-1	few	TRBD1	TRBV2	TGTGCCATCTCGTCCAGGGACAGGGAGATCAATGAGCAGTTCTTC	CAISSRDREINEQFF
TRBJ1-2	few	NA	TRBV12-3/TRBV12-4	TGTGCCAGCAGCCAGTTAATAGCCACCAGAAACTATGGCTACACCTTC	CASSQLIATRNYGYTF
TRBJ2-1	NA	NA	TRBV5-1	TGCGCCAGCAGCCCCGGATTATTGGGTTACAATGAGCAGTTCTTC	CASSPGLLGYNEQFF
TRBJ2-7	few	TRBD1	TRBV6-1	TGTGCCAGCACTTTACCCCCGGGACAGGGTTACGAGCAGTACTTC	CASTLPPGQGYEQYF
TRBJ2-3	NA	NA	TRBV3-1	TGTACCAGCAGCCATTCTAATGCACCAGATACGCAGTATTTT	CTSSHSNAPDTQYF
TRBJ2-1	many	NA	TRBV27	TGTGCCAGCAGTTTTGCAGGCTACAATGAGCAGTTCTTC	CASSFAGYNEQFF
TRBJ2-1	NA	NA	TRBV7-3	TGTGCCAGCAGCTTACTTAGCACGAATGAGCAGTTCTTC	CASSLLSTNEQFF
TRBJ1-4	NA	NA	TRBV5-1	TGCGCCAGCAGCTCGACCACCCAGGGAACTAATGAAAAACTGTTTTTT	CASSSTTQGTNEKLFF
TRBJ2-3	few	TRBD2	TRBV5-1	TGCGCCAGCAGCTCCAGACTAGCGGGGCTCACAGATACGCAGTATTTT	CASSSRLAGLTDTQYF
TRBJ2-1	NA	NA	TRBV19	TGTGCCAGTAGGCAGGGTTCCAGTGGTAATGAGCAGTTCTTC	CASRQGSSGNEQFF
TRBJ1-1	NA	NA	TRBV13	TGTGCCAGCAGCCAAAGGCCGGGAGACACTGAAGCTTTCTTT	CASSQRPGDTEAFF
TRBJ2-3	NA	NA	TRBV7-7	TGTGCCGGCAGCTCGGGGATCACAGATACGCAGTATTTT	CAGSSGITDTQYF
TRBJ2-1	NA	TRBD2	TRBV7-6	TGTGCCAGCAGCTTAGCCCAAGAGCGGGGATATAGCAATGAGCAGTTCTTC	CASSLAQERGYSNEQFF
TRBJ2-6	NA	TRBD1	TRBV12-3/TRBV12-4	TGTGCCAGCAGACCCCGGGACAGGGGGCTCTTTCCCTCTGGGGCCAACGTCCTGACTTTC	CASRPRDRGLFPSGANVLTF